These T cell receptor beta chains were read from a single sample in a study of CD4 T cells in relation to SARS-CoV-2 and coronaviruses. Antigen specificity for these receptors is unknown. Clones were sequenced by immunoSEQ multiplex PCR, and TCRdb holds only the in-frame ones, with some missing. This sample has approximately 30,000 clones, with around three quarters found just once. The sequencing sample was made of CD4+ T cells from PBMCs, cultured in vitro. The receptors stem from a human donor in good health. The conserved cysteine and the conserved F or W are not part of the CDR3 here. Some rows have no size entry. The others give once, few or many, or a class for an expanded clone.

ASSRGQGFRETQY	TRBJ2-5	-	TRBV3-1/TRBV3-2
ASSNRAGGGGTQY	TRBJ2-5	-	TRBV5-4
ASSESLGYWGNQPQH	TRBJ1-5	few	TRBV2
ASRPTGGDTEAF	TRBJ1-1	-	TRBV6-5
ASSSPFGQGTVEQF	TRBJ2-1	-	TRBV11-2
AISTAGFKVSYEQY	TRBJ2-7	-	TRBV10-3
ASSLGTYEQY	TRBJ2-7	-	TRBV5-6
ASSQYSRGNEKLF	TRBJ1-4	once	TRBV23-1
ATGQGSGANVLT	TRBJ2-6	-	TRBV19
ASSYEGRGHGYT	TRBJ1-2	-	TRBV6-2/TRBV6-3
ASSDRVANYGYT	TRBJ1-2	-	TRBV6-4
ASSEGLGFTDTQY	TRBJ2-3	-	TRBV10-1
ASSARTGGEQY	TRBJ2-7	-	TRBV9
AYQSDRDSGNTIY	TRBJ1-3	-	TRBV7-9
ASSPNVASPNQN	TRBJ2-5	-	TRBV7-2
AWSVSVYEQY	TRBJ2-7	-	TRBV30
ASSQPGHRAF	TRBJ1-1	few	TRBV3-1/TRBV3-2
ASRGTGDGRPLH	TRBJ1-6	few	TRBV3-1/TRBV3-2
ASSQIRRSGYGYT	TRBJ1-2	-	TRBV11-2
ASSQPRFGYT	TRBJ1-2	few	TRBV3-1/TRBV3-2
ASKDGATNEKLF	TRBJ1-4	-	TRBV6-5
ASSQGTADTQY	TRBJ2-3	-	TRBV7-2
ASSSIQGQGNQPQH	TRBJ1-5	-	TRBV19
ASSYYGQLVGKLF	TRBJ1-4	-	TRBV6-5
ASSLSTLYGYT	TRBJ1-2	-	TRBV28
ASSRWGGNTGELF	TRBJ2-2	once	TRBV5-1
ASSQDPAGGGETQY	TRBJ2-5	-	TRBV4-3
ASSFQGLTDTQY	TRBJ2-3	-	TRBV7-2
ASSQGRDQPQH	TRBJ1-5	-	TRBV18
ASSYTDSQETQY	TRBJ2-5	-	TRBV6-5
SVIGGKDDPSGNTIY	TRBJ1-3	-	TRBV29-1
ASSLEPALDQPQH	TRBJ1-5	few	TRBV7-2
ASSPPTRFTEAF	TRBJ1-1	-	TRBV7-2
SVEGGDGYT	TRBJ1-2	-	TRBV29-1
ASSQAGLAGGPQY	TRBJ2-7	-	TRBV3-1/TRBV3-2
ASRGTGTSALTSYNEQF	TRBJ2-1	-	TRBV19
ATRDRETNYGYT	TRBJ1-2	-	TRBV6-6
ASSLVGSGRGSSTDTQY	TRBJ2-3	-	TRBV7-2
ASSLGQGVGTEAF	TRBJ1-1	-	TRBV5-1
ASSFGLTGPETQY	TRBJ2-5	-	TRBV7-3
ATYGANYGYT	TRBJ1-2	-	TRBV10-3
ASSLGQFQETQY	TRBJ2-5	-	TRBV5-1
ASSTVPIQETQY	TRBJ2-5	-	TRBV5-1
ASSSQSGEVSHEQY	TRBJ2-7	-	TRBV19
ASKSRGASVEQY	TRBJ2-7	few	TRBV5-1
ASTWTANTEAF	TRBJ1-1	-	TRBV12-3/TRBV12-4
ASSRTSGRWDNEQF	TRBJ2-1	few	TRBV19
ASSRQGGDEKLF	TRBJ1-4	-	TRBV9
ASSLGLLNTGELF	TRBJ2-2	few	TRBV5-1